The 22 T cell receptor beta chains presented below share a single source sample, sequenced in a study of radiotherapy plus CTLA-4 blockade in lung cancer (dated 2018 in TCRdb). Libraries came from the immunoSEQ multiplex PCR assay. TCRdb re-hosts the immuneACCESS table, in-frame sequences only. Its copies lack some clones; in the studies checked, an unresolved V gene accounts for under half of them, and the cause for the rest is not known. The sample table records approximately 81,000 clones; over 70% of these occur just once. The ten largest clones represent under 4.5% of the sample. The specimen comprised peripheral blood, sampled from a patient treated with radiotherapy plus ipilimumab. The receptors derive from a human donor with non-small cell lung cancer who had a partial response to radiotherapy plus ipilimumab. Some clones in this sample may be carry-over from other donors' samples.

V and J are TRBV7-3 and TRBJ2-7, with 9 bases lining up with TRBD1. This CDR3 has 13 amino acids. V dropped 4 bases and J dropped 4; count of bases not matched to a gene: 2. The V gene's germline CDR1 is SGHTA and CDR2 FQGTGA. For the CDR3, the DNA is TGTGCCAGCAGCTCGGACAGGGGATACGAGCAGTACTTC. Its translation: CASSSDRGYEQYF. Full variable domain (rest looked up from reference TRBV7-3 and TRBJ2-7): GAGVSQTPSNKVTEKGKYVELRCDPISGHTALYWYRQSLGQGPEFLIYFQGTGAADDSGLPNDRFFAVRPEGSVSTLKIQRTERGDSAVYLCASSSDRGYEQYFGPGTRLTVT.

The chain uses TRBV5-8 and TRBJ1-4, with 10 bases lining up with TRBD1. The CDR3 runs to 15 residues. Germline-derived CDR1 and CDR2 are SGHTS and YDEGEE. Trimming removed 4 bases from V and 3 bases from J; junction bases left unmatched: 3. CDR3 sequence: CASSMGTGANEKLFF. The CDR3 DNA sequence: TGTGCCAGCAGCATGGGGACAGGGGCTAATGAAAAACTGTTTTTT.

This sequence joins TRBV11-3 and TRBJ2-5; 7 bases fit TRBD1. The germline gives CDR1 SGHNT, CDR2 YENEEA. The CDR3 is made up of 14 amino acids. V lost 1 base and J lost 7; bases outside the gene matches: 6. CDR3 residues: CASSLGTGGGTQYF. The CDR3, as DNA: TGTGCCAGCAGCTTAGGGACAGGTGGAGGGACCCAGTACTTC.

The chain is built from TRBV5-1 and TRBJ2-3; TRBD1 agrees at 7 bases. The CDR3 extends over 14 amino acids. Trimming at V came to 8 bases and at J to 0 bases, leaving 6 bases not matched to a gene. The germline CDR1 and CDR2 sequences are SGHRS and YFSETQ. The CDR3 DNA is TGCGCCAGTAGACAGGGCTCTAGCACAGATACGCAGTATTTT. Protein sequence: CASRQGSSTDTQYF.

This chain uses TRBV27 with TRBJ1-2; D might be TRBD1 (6 bases). Deletions cut 4 bases from V and 2 bases from J, with 14 bases between. The CDR3 covers 15 residues. Looked up from germline, CDR1 is MNHEY and CDR2 is SMNVEV (reference sequence). As DNA, the CDR3 is TGTGCCAGCAGTTCCCCAGTACAGGGCAACTATGGCTACACCTTC. It encodes CASSSPVQGNYGYTF.

J is TRBJ2-3 and V is TRBV18; the match to TRBD2 covers 9 bases. Germline lookup yields CDR1 KGHSH and CDR2 LQKENI. The CDR3 is made up of 20 amino acids. V lost 6 bases, J lost 3 bases, and 22 bases stayed unmatched. CDR3 sequence: CASSPRVKGVLAGRTDTQYF. The CDR3 DNA follows: TGTGCCAGCTCCCCCAGGGTCAAGGGAGTCCTAGCGGGGAGGACAGATACGCAGTATTTT.

The genes are TRBV7-3 and TRBJ2-1, with 8 bases matching TRBD2. Per germline, CDR1 SGHTA and CDR2 FQGTGA. The CDR3 is made up of 17 amino acids. V lost 4 bases to trimming and J lost 7 bases; unmatched junction nucleotides: 15. This chain's CDR3 is CASSSPQAGEVRNEQFF. The CDR3 DNA reads TGTGCCAGCAGCTCTCCTCAAGCGGGAGAGGTTAGGAATGAGCAGTTCTTC.

J is TRBJ2-5 and V is TRBV28; tentative D call: TRBD2 (5 bases). Trimming left V 2 bases short and J 2 bases short, with 6 bases between. The CDR3 loop spans 13 amino acids. CDR1 is MDHEN, CDR2 SYDVKM, per germline. CDR3: CASSLPGQETQYF. For the CDR3, the DNA is TGTGCCAGCAGTTTACCGGGGCAAGAGACCCAGTACTTC.

The chain couples TRBV5-1 to TRBJ2-3; 11 bases are shared with TRBD2. CDR3 length: 13 amino acids. V gave up 6 bases and J gave up 5 bases; unmatched junction bases: 2. Germline V gives CDR1 SGHRS, CDR2 YFSETQ. The CDR3 region has the DNA TGCGCCAGCAATCTAGCGGGAGGAGATACGCAGTATTTT. Translated: CASNLAGGDTQYF.

V gene TRBV6-5 combines with J gene TRBJ1-2; 7 bases fit TRBD1. J gave up 4 bases and V 6 bases, and 11 bases lay outside the gene matches. The CDR3 length is 15 residues. The germline V gene has CDR1 MNHEY and CDR2 SVGAGI. CDR3 DNA sequence: TGTGCCAGCAGACTCGAAACAGGGGCGGGCTATGGCTACACCTTC. Translation gives CASRLETGAGYGYTF.

The chain has TRBV4-2 and TRBJ1-5; TRBD1 is a possible D gene (6 bases). This CDR3 has 17 residues. Trimming took off 0 bases at V and 7 bases at J, with 19 bases between the two ends. In germline, CDR1 is LGHNA, CDR2 YNFKEQ. CDR3 protein: CASSQDSALQGNQPQHF. CDR3 sequence (DNA): TGTGCCAGCAGCCAAGATTCGGCCCTACAGGGAAACCAGCCCCAGCATTTT.

This clone occurred a few times. This sequence joins TRBV19 and TRBJ1-4; D remains ambiguous. Germline CDR1 reads LNHDA; CDR2 reads SQIVND (reference sequence). Trimming stripped 4 bases from V and 7 bases from J, with 25 bases between. This CDR3 region has 18 residues. The CDR3 reads CASSTLTGVPTPSEKLFF. In DNA form, the CDR3 reads TGTGCCAGTAGTACCCTCACCGGGGTCCCCACACCTAGTGAAAAACTGTTTTTT.

The chain uses TRBV19 and TRBJ2-7; 12 bases match TRBD2. The CDR3 runs to 14 residues. V lost 5 bases and J lost 6; bases outside the gene matches: 5. CDR1 and CDR2 (germline): LNHDA, SQIVND (reference sequence). CDR3: CASSAGTSGREQYF. Here the CDR3 DNA reads TGTGCCAGTAGTGCCGGGACTAGCGGGCGCGAGCAGTACTTC.

V gene TRBV18 combines with J gene TRBJ1-3; D not certain. Germline assignment: CDR1 KGHSH and CDR2 LQKENI. V lost 5 bases, J lost 3 bases, and 8 bases lay in between. The CDR3 is 13 residues long. CDR3 DNA: TGTGCCAGCTCATCTTCGGGTGGAAACACCATATATTTT. It translates to CASSSSGGNTIYF.

The chain links TRBV5-1 to TRBJ2-3, with 7 bases fitting TRBD2. With 4 bases clipped from V and 0 bases from J, the junction kept 5 bases outside the gene matches. The germline V gene has CDR1 SGHRS and CDR2 YFSETQ. The CDR3 has 15 residues. CDR3 in amino acids: CASSVAGSSTDTQYF. CDR3 bases: TGCGCCAGCAGCGTAGCGGGCTCTAGCACAGATACGCAGTATTTT.

The chain uses TRBV5-1 and TRBJ2-1, with a weak D call TRBD2 (5 bases). There are 15 residues in the CDR3. The V and J ends lost 4 bases and 0 bases respectively, with 11 bases between them. Germline loops: CDR1 SGHRS, CDR2 YFSETQ. Here the CDR3 reads CASSLSGSSYNEQFF. The CDR3 bases are TGCGCCAGCAGCCTTTCGGGGAGCTCCTACAATGAGCAGTTCTTC.

This sequence joins TRBV5-5 and TRBJ2-1; 9 bases align to TRBD2. V shed 1 base, J shed 6 bases, and the junction held 5 bases outside the gene matches. The CDR3 covers 15 residues. Germline CDR1 reads SGHKS; CDR2 reads YYEKEE (reference sequence). CDR3 in DNA: TGTGCCAGCAGCTTGTTGGCGGGAGGGCCCAATGAGCAGTTCTTC. Amino acids: CASSLLAGGPNEQFF.

This clone was seen a few times. The V gene is TRBV18, the J gene TRBJ1-5; perhaps TRBD1 as D (6 bases). The germline V and J ends were trimmed by 1 base and 5 bases, with 6 bases remaining between them. The CDR3 length is 13 residues. The germline V gene encodes CDR1 KGHSH and CDR2 LQKENI. The CDR3 reads CASSPQGDQPQHF. DNA for the CDR3: TGTGCCAGCTCACCACAGGGGGATCAGCCCCAGCATTTT.

The chain links TRBV7-7 to TRBJ1-5; 11 nucleotides match TRBD1. The CDR3 sequence is 21 residues long. J was trimmed by 1 base and V by 4 bases; bases with no gene match: 18. Germline CDR1 and CDR2: SSHAT and FNYEAQ (reference sequence). In DNA form, the CDR3 reads TGTGCCAGCAGCTCAAAAACCCGGACAGGGGGCTCCAGGTTAAGCAATCAGCCCCAGCATTTT. Translated: CASSSKTRTGGSRLSNQPQHF.

The chain carries TRBV6-1 and TRBJ2-5; possibly TRBD2 for D (5 bases). The CDR3 totals 13 residues. V was trimmed by 6 bases and J by 5 bases, leaving 13 bases between them. CDR1 is MNHNS and CDR2 is SASEGT in the germline V gene. Here the CDR3 reads CASSVGVRETQYF. In DNA, the CDR3 is TGTGCCAGCAGCGTCGGGGTCAGGGAGACCCAGTACTTC.

V is TRBV2 and J is TRBJ2-3, with 10 bases fitting TRBD1. With 6 bases clipped from V and 7 bases from J, the junction kept 10 bases outside the gene matches. The CDR3 consists of 15 residues. Germline CDR1 and CDR2: SNHLY and FYNNEI. The CDR3 nucleotides read TGTGCCAGCAGAGCCGACAGGGGGCGCGTGCATACGCAGTATTTT. This encodes CASRADRGRVHTQYF.

V and J are TRBV9 and TRBJ1-2, with D perhaps TRBD1 (6 bases). The CDR3 runs to 14 residues. CDR1 and CDR2 from the germline V gene are SGDLS and YYNGEE. V was clipped by 3 bases and J by 7 bases, with 16 bases between them. CDR3 nucleotide sequence: TGTGCCAGCAGCGCCAGGACAGCCTCGGGTGGCTACACCTTC. Its translation is CASSARTASGGYTF. The whole variable domain, remainder taken from reference TRBV9 and TRBJ1-2, is DSGVTQTPKHLITATGQRVTLRCSPRSGDLSVYWYQQSLDQGLQFLIQYYNGEERAKGNILERFSAQQFPDLHSELNLSSLELGDSALYFCASSARTASGGYTFGSGTRLTVV.